These 32 T cell receptor beta chains originate from one sample sequenced in a study of blood T cell repertoires in COVID-19. Repertoires were generated with immunoSEQ multiplex PCR, while TCRdb's copy carries only in-frame clones and drops some. Of about 150,000 clones listed, around 80% are singletons. The specimen sequenced was peripheral blood. Receptor source: a woman between 50 and 59 years old with acute or convalescent COVID-19.

This chain uses TRBV11-1 with TRBJ2-7, with a tentative D call TRBD2 (6 bases). CDR1 is SGHAT, CDR2 FQDESV, per germline (reference sequence). The CDR3 runs 13 residues. Trimming shortened V by 11 bases and J by 5 bases, and 19 bases separated the two germline ends. The CDR3 DNA reads TGTGCCTCGGCGAGGAGGGATCCCGACGAGCAGTACTTC. Encoded protein: CASARRDPDEQYF.

The genes are TRBV2 and TRBJ2-7; 12 bases map to TRBD1. The V gene's germline CDR1 is SNHLY and CDR2 FYNNEI. The junction had 5 bases not matched to a gene; V was cut back by 6 bases and J by 2 bases. The length of the CDR3 is 15 residues. This CDR3 is CASRRGTGGAYEQYF. Written as DNA, the CDR3 is TGTGCCAGCAGGAGAGGGACAGGGGGCGCCTACGAGCAGTACTTC. The whole variable domain, remainder taken from reference TRBV2 and TRBJ2-7, is EPEVTQTPSHQVTQMGQEVILRCVPISNHLYFYWYRQILGQKVEFLVSFYNNEISEKSEIFDDQFSVERPDGSNFTLKIRSTKLEDSAMYFCASRRGTGGAYEQYFGPGTRLTVT.

The chain joins TRBV4-3 to TRBJ1-1, with TRBD1 matching 7 bases. Per germline, CDR1 LGHNA and CDR2 YSLEER. This CDR3 region has 13 residues. The J segment lost 8 bases and the V segment lost 0 bases, leaving 3 bases of the junction unmatched. CDR3 region: CASSQDRGQEAFF. CDR3 sequence (DNA): TGCGCCAGCAGCCAAGATAGGGGACAGGAAGCTTTCTTT.

This clone has a handful of counts. The V gene is TRBV3-1 (or the pseudogene TRBV3-2), the J gene TRBJ2-5, with 7 bases identical to TRBD2. The CDR3 extends over 16 amino acids. Trimming took 4 bases from V and 0 from J; bases not matched to a gene: 8. Germline V lookup: CDR1 LGHDT, CDR2 YNNKEL (reference sequence). In DNA, the CDR3 is TGTGCCAGCAGCCTCGGGGGGACCTCGTACCAAGAGACCCAGTACTTC. This sequence encodes CASSLGGTSYQETQYF.

The rearrangement links TRBV14 to TRBJ1-3; perhaps TRBD1 as D (5 bases). In germline, CDR1 is SGHDN, CDR2 FVKESK. The CDR3 is 16 residues long. The V and J ends lost 3 bases and 1 base respectively, with 13 bases between them. The CDR3 here is CASSQQLDISGNTIYF. The CDR3 DNA reads as TGTGCCAGCAGCCAGCAACTGGACATATCTGGAAACACCATATATTTT.

This clone is a singleton in its sample. The DNA for the CDR3 is TGTGCCAGCACCACGAGGGGGAGCGGACACACTGAAGCTTTCTTT. Translating gives CASTTRGSGHTEAFF. The rearrangement links TRBV6-1 to TRBJ1-1; perhaps TRBD1 as D (6 bases). With 7 bases removed from V and 3 bases from J, the gap between germline ends came to 18 bases. This CDR3 is built from 15 residues. CDR1 is MNHNS and CDR2 is SASEGT in the germline V gene.

The gene calls are TRBV7-9 and TRBJ1-3; D is undetermined. Germline CDR1 is SEHNR and CDR2 is FQNEAQ (reference sequence). This CDR3 comprises 13 residues. V was trimmed by 5 bases and J by 0 bases, leaving 5 bases between them. The CDR3 DNA sequence: TGTGCCAGCAGCCAGTACTCTGGAAACACCATATATTTT. Translating it yields CASSQYSGNTIYF.

This clone came up once. The chain has TRBV18 and TRBJ1-1, with 7 bases lining up with TRBD1. J lost 9 bases, V lost 7 bases, and 17 bases had no gene match. From germline, CDR1 is KGHSH and CDR2 LQKENI. The CDR3 runs 15 residues. This CDR3 is CASFSGGHRGDQAFF. In DNA form, the CDR3 reads TGTGCCAGCTTTTCAGGAGGTCACAGGGGCGACCAAGCTTTCTTT.

The gene calls are TRBV7-2 and TRBJ2-3; TRBD2 aligns across 7 bases. The CDR3 is 16 amino acids. Germline V gene sequence: CDR1 SGHTA, CDR2 FQGNSA. The V gene end was trimmed by 2 bases and the J gene end by 2 bases; junction bases not matched to a gene: 7. The CDR3 DNA sequence: TGTGCCAGCAGCTTATTGGGGGGGGGAGCCACAGATACGCAGTATTTT. Amino acid sequence: CASSLLGGGATDTQYF.

V gene TRBV27 combines with J gene TRBJ1-1; D is uncertain. The CDR3 has 15 residues. V lost 4 bases, J lost 5 bases, and 17 bases lay in between. The germline CDR1 and CDR2 sequences are MNHEY and SMNVEV (reference sequence). In DNA form, the CDR3 reads TGTGCCAGCAGTTCGAGGGAGGGCCTGGGGACTGAAGCTTTCTTT. Encoded protein: CASSSREGLGTEAFF.

This clone was observed once. This chain links TRBV12-5 with TRBJ1-5; TRBD1 matches at 8 bases. CDR1 is LGHNT, CDR2 FRNRAP, per germline. With V trimmed by 6 bases and J by 10 bases, 11 bases remained unmatched. This CDR3 has 14 amino acids. The CDR3 DNA sequence: TGTGCTAGTGGAGGGACAGGCGCCCTCACCCCCCAGCATTTT. Residues: CASGGTGALTPQHF.

The V and J genes are TRBV4-1 and TRBJ2-7; possible D gene TRBD1, 5 bases. The V and J ends lost 4 bases and 2 bases respectively, with 15 bases between them. CDR1 and CDR2 from the germline V gene are MGHRA and YSYEKL. There are 15 residues in the CDR3. CDR3 region: CASSLDRQRAYEQYF. Written as DNA, the CDR3 is TGCGCCAGCAGCCTCGATAGACAGAGAGCCTACGAGCAGTACTTC.

DNA of the CDR3: TGTGCCAGCAGCTCGGGACACAACATGAACACTGAAGCTTTCTTT. Translating it yields CASSSGHNMNTEAFF. This chain joins TRBV7-6 and TRBJ1-1; D perhaps matches TRBD1 (6 bases). The CDR3 is made up of 15 amino acids. The V end lost 4 bases, the J end lost 0 bases, and 12 bases lay between the germline ends. CDR1 and CDR2 from the germline V gene are SGHVS and FNYEAQ.

The gene calls are TRBV4-2 and TRBJ2-3; 8 bases match TRBD2. The CDR3 loop spans 16 amino acids. Germline V gene sequence: CDR1 LGHNA, CDR2 YNFKEQ. The J segment lost 6 bases and the V segment lost 4 bases, leaving 12 bases of the junction unmatched. This CDR3 reads CASSPLPTGGTDTQYF. Here the CDR3 DNA reads TGTGCCAGCAGCCCCCTGCCCACGGGGGGGACTGATACGCAGTATTTT.

The CDR3 reads CASSNRDTQYF. The CDR3, as DNA: TGTGCCAGCAGCAACCGGGATACGCAGTATTTT. This chain joins TRBV11-3 and TRBJ2-3; D is uncertain. Germline lookup yields CDR1 SGHNT and CDR2 YENEEA. Trimming removed 5 bases at V and 6 bases at J, with 6 bases between. The CDR3 runs to 11 residues.

V and J are TRBV6-5 and TRBJ1-5; 7 bases map to TRBD1. Germline values: CDR1 MNHEY, CDR2 SVGAGI. Trimming cost V 5 bases and J 8 bases; bases outside gene matches: 9. This CDR3 spans 14 amino acids. The CDR3 region has the DNA TGTGCCAGCAGTAACAGGGGTTACCCTGAGCCCCAGCATTTT. It codes for CASSNRGYPEPQHF.

V gene TRBV7-8 combines with J gene TRBJ1-1; D perhaps matches TRBD1 (6 bases). V shed 5 bases and J shed 5 bases, with 12 bases lying between them. The CDR3 sequence is 13 residues long. Looked up from germline, CDR1 is SGHVS and CDR2 is FQNEAQ. The CDR3 sequence is CASSITGLTEAFF. CDR3 DNA sequence: TGTGCCAGCAGCATAACAGGGTTGACTGAAGCTTTCTTT. The full variable domain, in which reference TRBV7-8 and TRBJ1-1 provide the parts outside the CDR3, is GAGVSQSPRYKVAKRGQDVALRCDPISGHVSLFWYQQALGQGPEFLTYFQNEAQLDKSGLPSDRFFAERPEGSVSTLKIQRTQQEDSAVYLCASSITGLTEAFFGQGTRLTVV.

The table lists this clone with many counts. The V gene is TRBV3-1 (or the pseudogene TRBV3-2), the J gene TRBJ1-6; D perhaps matches TRBD1 (6 bases). CDR1 LGHDT and CDR2 YNNKEL come from the germline V gene (reference sequence). This CDR3 is built from 15 residues. Trimming shortened V by 2 bases and J by 9 bases, and 14 bases separated the two germline ends. The CDR3 loop is CASSQWSTGVSPLHF. The CDR3 coding sequence is TGTGCCAGCAGCCAATGGTCGACAGGAGTTTCACCCCTCCACTTT.

The CDR3 loop is CASSLERNEKLFF. CDR3 coding DNA: TGTGCCAGCAGTTTAGAGAGGAATGAAAAACTGTTTTTT. J is TRBJ1-4 and V is TRBV27; D unclear. With 2 bases removed from V and 5 bases from J, the gap between germline ends came to 6 bases. Germline lookup yields CDR1 MNHEY and CDR2 SMNVEV (reference sequence). The CDR3 sequence is 13 residues long.

The chain carries TRBV10-3 and TRBJ1-2, with D possibly matching TRBD1 (6 bases). Trimming left V 4 bases short and J 3 bases short, with 21 bases between. The germline V gene encodes CDR1 ENHRY and CDR2 SYGVKD. The CDR3 is 17 residues long. The DNA for the CDR3 is TGTGCCATCAGTGTGGGGGGGCGCAGGGGCGAGGACTATGGCTACACCTTC. As protein: CAISVGGRRGEDYGYTF.

The chain joins TRBV3-1 (or the pseudogene TRBV3-2) to TRBJ1-4; 8 positions agree with TRBD1. Germline V gives CDR1 LGHDT, CDR2 YNNKEL (reference sequence). Trimming at V came to 5 bases and at J to 8 bases, leaving 10 bases not matched to a gene. The CDR3 has 15 residues. CDR3 nucleotide sequence: TGTGCCAGCAGCGACAGGGGTCGGGAACGGGAAAAACTGTTTTTT. It codes for CASSDRGREREKLFF.

V gene TRBV9 combines with J gene TRBJ2-3; 8 bases are shared with TRBD1. Germline assignment: CDR1 SGDLS and CDR2 YYNGEE. This CDR3 is 16 amino acids long. V dropped 3 bases and J dropped 1; count of bases not matched to a gene: 7. DNA for the CDR3: TGTGCCAGCAGCGCGTCCGGGACAGGCGGCACAGATACGCAGTATTTT. Translated, it gives CASSASGTGGTDTQYF.

This chain connects TRBV7-9 to TRBJ1-1; D is ambiguous. V lost 1 base and J lost 6, with 18 bases in between. The V gene's germline CDR1 is SEHNR and CDR2 FQNEAQ (reference sequence). The CDR3 has 16 amino acids. CDR3 amino acids: CASSLVPARGGAEAFF. The CDR3 nucleotides read TGTGCCAGCAGCTTAGTCCCGGCACGAGGTGGAGCTGAAGCTTTCTTT.

The genes are TRBV29-1 and TRBJ1-5; D is unclear. Germline assignment: CDR1 SQVTM and CDR2 ANQGSEA. This CDR3 comprises 13 residues. Trimming stripped 6 bases from V and 3 bases from J, with 12 bases between. The CDR3 protein is CSVDPGFNQPQHF. CDR3 in DNA: TGCAGCGTAGATCCGGGGTTCAATCAGCCCCAGCATTTT.

The rearrangement links TRBV5-1 to TRBJ2-7, with D perhaps matching TRBD1 (8 bases). CDR1 SGHRS and CDR2 YFSETQ come from the germline V gene. V lost 2 bases, J lost 6 bases, and 15 bases lay in between. This CDR3 region has 14 residues. CDR3 protein: CASSFGQGGAEQYF. CDR3 DNA sequence: TGCGCCAGCAGCTTTGGACAGGGAGGGGCCGAGCAGTACTTC.

The table lists this clone with a few counts. The chain has TRBV9 and TRBJ1-3, with a tentative D call TRBD1 (5 bases). CDR1 and CDR2 from the germline V gene are SGDLS and YYNGEE. V was pared by 3 bases and J by 2 bases, with 9 bases between. The CDR3 has 14 amino acids. The CDR3 bases are TGTGCCAGCAGCGAACCCAGGGCTGGAAACACCATATATTTT. Its translation: CASSEPRAGNTIYF.

The gene calls are TRBV7-9 and TRBJ2-1; 13 bases match TRBD2. CDR3 size: 16 residues. Looked up from germline, CDR1 is SEHNR and CDR2 is FQNEAQ (reference sequence). J was trimmed by 6 bases and V by 5 bases; bases with no gene match: 7. CDR3 region: CASSSTGLAGPNEQFF. In nucleotides, the CDR3 is TGTGCCAGCAGCAGCACGGGACTAGCGGGGCCCAATGAGCAGTTCTTC.

This clone was found a few times. J is TRBJ2-3 and V is TRBV10-3, with TRBD2 matching over 8 bases. Trimming took 2 bases from V and 4 from J; bases not matched to a gene: 8. This CDR3 comprises 16 residues. From germline, CDR1 is ENHRY and CDR2 SYGVKD. The CDR3 reads CAISEPLAGPPDTQYF. The DNA of the CDR3 is TGTGCCATCAGTGAGCCGTTAGCGGGGCCCCCAGATACGCAGTATTTT.

V usage is TRBV5-6 and J usage is TRBJ1-3; 7 nucleotides align to TRBD1. The CDR3 extends over 17 amino acids. CDR1 SGHDT and CDR2 YYEEEE come from the germline V gene. The V and J ends lost 0 bases and 4 bases, in that order; junction bases with no gene match: 10. In DNA, the CDR3 is TGTGCCAGCAGCTTGGGACAGGGTACCTTTGCCGGAAACACCATATATTTT. Protein product: CASSLGQGTFAGNTIYF.

This chain uses TRBV5-1 with TRBJ1-2, with 8 nucleotides matching TRBD1. Germline V gene lookup returns CDR1 SGHRS and CDR2 YFSETQ. CDR3 length: 13 amino acids. V shed 4 bases, J shed 3 bases, and the junction held 2 bases outside the gene matches. This chain's CDR3 is CASSLQGDYGYTF. The CDR3 DNA follows: TGCGCCAGCAGCCTACAGGGGGACTATGGCTACACCTTC.

V usage is TRBV18 and J usage is TRBJ2-7; 7 bases match TRBD2. Germline values: CDR1 KGHSH, CDR2 LQKENI. The J segment lost 6 bases and the V segment lost 6 bases, leaving 11 bases of the junction unmatched. This CDR3 has 14 residues. The CDR3 sequence: CASSPTSTGGEQYF. The CDR3 DNA is TGTGCCAGCTCTCCTACATCAACGGGGGGCGAGCAGTACTTC.

J is TRBJ1-2 and V is TRBV2; possibly TRBD1 for D (6 bases). The CDR3 extends over 14 amino acids. Between the trimmed V and J ends, which lost 7 bases and 1 base, there was a span of 13 bases. CDR1 is SNHLY and CDR2 is FYNNEI in the germline V gene. The CDR3 is CASITDSFNYGYTF. The CDR3 bases are TGTGCCAGCATAACGGACAGTTTTAACTATGGCTACACCTTC.